These T cell receptor beta chains were read from a single sample in a study of long-term antiretroviral therapy in people with HIV. Repertoires were generated with immunoSEQ multiplex PCR, while TCRdb's copy carries only in-frame clones and drops some. The profile covers fewer than 30,000 clones, with about 86% appearing a single time and about 5% taken by the ten largest. The source material was unsorted PBMCs, sampled 0.7 years before starting antiretroviral therapy. These receptors all stem from a man aged 25-45 years with HIV. CDR3s include the opening cysteine and the closing phenylalanine or tryptophan. Fields, in order: clone size, V gene, D gene, J gene, CDR3 DNA, CDR3 protein. D genes are given only for firm matches. Expanded clones get a size class; other rows say once, few or many, or leave the size out.

abundance: once
v_gene: TRBV28
d_gene: TRBD2
j_gene: TRBJ2-2
CDR3nt: TGTGCCAGCAACCCGGGGGGGGTAGCGAACACCGGGGAGCTGTTTTTT
CDR3aa: CASNPGGVANTGELFF

abundance: .
v_gene: TRBV2
d_gene: TRBD1
j_gene: TRBJ2-6
CDR3nt: TGTGCCAGCAATAGCAGGACAGGGGGCTACTCCGCGAGCTCTGGGGCCAACGTCCTGACTTTC
CDR3aa: CASNSRTGGYSASSGANVLTF

abundance: once
v_gene: TRBV9
d_gene: .
j_gene: TRBJ2-7
CDR3nt: TGTGCCAGCAGCCCCCCCCAGTTGATCTCCTACGAGCAGTACTTC
CDR3aa: CASSPPQLISYEQYF

abundance: .
v_gene: TRBV29-1
d_gene: .
j_gene: TRBJ1-2
CDR3nt: TGCAGCGTTGAAGGCAGACAGAATTACTATGGCTACACCTTC
CDR3aa: CSVEGRQNYYGYTF

abundance: .
v_gene: TRBV28
d_gene: TRBD1
j_gene: TRBJ1-3
CDR3nt: TGTGCCAGCAGTCCGACAGGGGGAACTGGAAACACCATATATTTT
CDR3aa: CASSPTGGTGNTIYF

abundance: .
v_gene: TRBV7-2
d_gene: .
j_gene: TRBJ2-3
CDR3nt: TGTGCCAGCAGCTCCTTATCAGATACGCAGTATTTT
CDR3aa: CASSSLSDTQYF

abundance: .
v_gene: TRBV6-1
d_gene: TRBD1
j_gene: TRBJ2-7
CDR3nt: TGTGCCAGCAGGGGGACAGGGGGCTTCTACGAGCAGTACTTC
CDR3aa: CASRGTGGFYEQYF

abundance: .
v_gene: TRBV5-1
d_gene: .
j_gene: TRBJ2-7
CDR3nt: TGCGCCAGCAGCTCCGGGCCGGACTACGAGCAGTACTTC
CDR3aa: CASSSGPDYEQYF

abundance: .
v_gene: TRBV9
d_gene: .
j_gene: TRBJ2-7
CDR3nt: TGTGCCAGCAGCGTCTCAGGCCGGCTTGACGAGCAGTACTTC
CDR3aa: CASSVSGRLDEQYF

abundance: .
v_gene: TRBV25-1
d_gene: .
j_gene: TRBJ2-5
CDR3nt: TGTGCCAGCAGTGAATTCAGGCCCGGGACTTCAGAGACCCAGTACTTC
CDR3aa: CASSEFRPGTSETQYF

abundance: .
v_gene: TRBV5-6
d_gene: .
j_gene: TRBJ1-3
CDR3nt: TGTGCCAGCAGCTTGGCCGTCGGGCACCTCTCTGGAAACACCATATATTTT
CDR3aa: CASSLAVGHLSGNTIYF

abundance: .
v_gene: TRBV6-6
d_gene: TRBD1
j_gene: TRBJ1-1
CDR3nt: TGTGCCAGCAGTTACTCGACCAGGGGGCTAGCTTTCTTT
CDR3aa: CASSYSTRGLAFF

abundance: .
v_gene: TRBV5-6
d_gene: .
j_gene: TRBJ1-6
CDR3nt: TGTGCCAGCAGCTTAGAGCCAGGAGGGTATAATTCACCCCTCCACTTT
CDR3aa: CASSLEPGGYNSPLHF

abundance: .
v_gene: TRBV6-5
d_gene: .
j_gene: TRBJ2-1
CDR3nt: TGTGCCAGCTGGGGCAGGTTTTACAATGAGCAGTTCTTC
CDR3aa: CASWGRFYNEQFF

abundance: .
v_gene: TRBV19
d_gene: .
j_gene: TRBJ1-2
CDR3nt: TGTGCCAGTAGTATGACATTCGATGGCTACACCTTC
CDR3aa: CASSMTFDGYTF

abundance: .
v_gene: TRBV10-3
d_gene: .
j_gene: TRBJ2-2
CDR3nt: TGTGCCATCAATGGGGGGTCGAGGAACACCGGGGAGCTGTTTTTT
CDR3aa: CAINGGSRNTGELFF

abundance: .
v_gene: TRBV7-9
d_gene: .
j_gene: TRBJ1-6
CDR3nt: TGTGCCAGCAGCCCTTCCGGGACGGCATATAATTCACCCCTCCACTTT
CDR3aa: CASSPSGTAYNSPLHF

abundance: .
v_gene: TRBV27
d_gene: TRBD1
j_gene: TRBJ1-3
CDR3nt: TGTGCCAGCAGTTCTAGAACAGGGGGAACTGGAAACACCATATATTTT
CDR3aa: CASSSRTGGTGNTIYF

abundance: .
v_gene: TRBV11-2
d_gene: TRBD2
j_gene: TRBJ2-5
CDR3nt: TGTGCCAGCAGGGCCGGGGGAGGGATTCAAGAGACCCAGTACTTC
CDR3aa: CASRAGGGIQETQYF

abundance: .
v_gene: TRBV7-3
d_gene: TRBD2
j_gene: TRBJ2-1
CDR3nt: TGTGCCAGCAGCTTAAATAGTCTAGCGGGGGAGGATGAGCAGTTCTTC
CDR3aa: CASSLNSLAGEDEQFF

abundance: .
v_gene: TRBV9
d_gene: .
j_gene: TRBJ2-2
CDR3nt: TGTGCCAGCAGCCCTGAAGGAACCGGGGAGCTGTTTTTT
CDR3aa: CASSPEGTGELFF

abundance: .
v_gene: TRBV6-5
d_gene: .
j_gene: TRBJ2-7
CDR3nt: TGTGCCCACCTGGCTGGAAGGATCTACGAGCAGTACTTC
CDR3aa: CAHLAGRIYEQYF

abundance: .
v_gene: TRBV11-2
d_gene: .
j_gene: TRBJ1-4
CDR3nt: TGTGCCAGCAGCTTATCGACGGGGTTAAATGAAAAACTGTTTTTT
CDR3aa: CASSLSTGLNEKLFF

abundance: .
v_gene: TRBV27
d_gene: .
j_gene: TRBJ2-7
CDR3nt: TGTGCCAGCAGTTTGGGGTCCGAGCAGTACTTC
CDR3aa: CASSLGSEQYF

abundance: .
v_gene: TRBV4-2
d_gene: .
j_gene: TRBJ2-2
CDR3nt: TGTGCCAGCAGCCAAGATAGCACCGGGGAGCTGTTTTTT
CDR3aa: CASSQDSTGELFF

abundance: .
v_gene: TRBV5-1
d_gene: .
j_gene: TRBJ2-1
CDR3nt: TGCGCCAGCAAGTTGTTGTCTGGGGCTAGTCGGAGTCTACTTTACAATGAGCAGTTCTTC
CDR3aa: CASKLLSGASRSLLYNEQFF

abundance: .
v_gene: TRBV9
d_gene: .
j_gene: TRBJ2-6
CDR3nt: TGTGCCAGCAGTCCATCCTCTGGGGCCAACGTCCTGACTTTC
CDR3aa: CASSPSSGANVLTF